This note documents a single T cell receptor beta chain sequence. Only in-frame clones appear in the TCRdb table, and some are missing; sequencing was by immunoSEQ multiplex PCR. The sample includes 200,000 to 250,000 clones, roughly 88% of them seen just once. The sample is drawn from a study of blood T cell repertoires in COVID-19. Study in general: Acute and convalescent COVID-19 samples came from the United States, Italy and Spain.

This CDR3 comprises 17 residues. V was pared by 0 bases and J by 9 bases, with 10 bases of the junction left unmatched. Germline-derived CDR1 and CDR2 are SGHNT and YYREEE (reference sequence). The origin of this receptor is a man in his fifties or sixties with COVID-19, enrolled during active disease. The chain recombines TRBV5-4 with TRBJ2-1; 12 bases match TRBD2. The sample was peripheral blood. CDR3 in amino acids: CASSLAPSGGALGEQFF. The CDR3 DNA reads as TGTGCCAGCAGCTTGGCTCCTAGCGGGGGGGCCCTGGGTGAGCAGTTCTTC.